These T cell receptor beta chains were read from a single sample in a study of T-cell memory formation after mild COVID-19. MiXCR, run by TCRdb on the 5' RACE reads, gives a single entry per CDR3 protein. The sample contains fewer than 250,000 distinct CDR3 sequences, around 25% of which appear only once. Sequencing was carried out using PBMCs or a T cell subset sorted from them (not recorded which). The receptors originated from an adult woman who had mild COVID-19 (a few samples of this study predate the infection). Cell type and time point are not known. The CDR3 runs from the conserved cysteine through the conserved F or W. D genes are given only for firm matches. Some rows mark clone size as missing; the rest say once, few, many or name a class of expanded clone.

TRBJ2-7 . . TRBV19 TGTGCCAGTAGTATTTTCTCAGGACCCTACGAGCAGTACTTC CASSIFSGPYEQYF
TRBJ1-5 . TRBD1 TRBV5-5 TGTGCCAGCAGCCTCCGGGGACAGGGGGATCAGCCCCAGCATTTT CASSLRGQGDQPQHF
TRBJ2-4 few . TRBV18 TGTGCCAGCTCACCACAGGGCATCCTAGCCAAAAACATTCAGTACTTC CASSPQGILAKNIQYF
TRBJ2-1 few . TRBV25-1 TGTGCCAGCAGTGATGGAGCGGACCCCTACAATGAGCAGTTCTTC CASSDGADPYNEQFF
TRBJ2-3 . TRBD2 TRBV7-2 TGTGCCAGCAGCCCACCCCTAGCGGGAGGGCCCTTTGGCACAGATACGCAGTATTTT CASSPPLAGGPFGTDTQYF
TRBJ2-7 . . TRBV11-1 TGTGCCAGCAGCTTACTTGGGGAGTACGAGCAGTACTTC CASSLLGEYEQYF
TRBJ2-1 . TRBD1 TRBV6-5 TGTGCCAGCAGTTACCGTATCAGGGGGCAAGATGAGCAGTTCTTC CASSYRIRGQDEQFF
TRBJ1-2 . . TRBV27 TGTGCCAGCAGTTTATCGGGACGCAGGGCTAACTATGGCTACACCTTC CASSLSGRRANYGYTF
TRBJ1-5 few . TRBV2 TGTGCCAGCAGTCCCGACATGAGCAATCAGCCCCAGCATTTT CASSPDMSNQPQHF
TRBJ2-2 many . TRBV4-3 TGCGCCAGCAGCCGGGACGGGAACACCGGGGAGCTGTTTTTT CASSRDGNTGELFF
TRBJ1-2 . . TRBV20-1 TGCAGTGCTAGAGTCCGAGGGGGCTATGGCTACACCTTC CSARVRGGYGYTF
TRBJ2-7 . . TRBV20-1 TGCAGTGCTAGTGGGTCTAATACCTACGAGCAGTACTTC CSASGSNTYEQYF
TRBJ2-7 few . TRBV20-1 TGCAGTGCTAGATATGGAGGTTACGAGCAGTACTTC CSARYGGYEQYF
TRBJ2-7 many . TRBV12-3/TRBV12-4 TGTGCCAGCAGTCTGTGGAGCGCTTACGAGCAGTACTTC CASSLWSAYEQYF
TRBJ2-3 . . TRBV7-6 TGTGCCAGCAGCTTAGGCACTAGCCGAGGAGATACGCAGTATTTT CASSLGTSRGDTQYF
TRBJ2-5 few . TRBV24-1 TGTGCCTCCGCAACGACGGTGAGCGGAACCCAGTACTTC CASATTVSGTQYF
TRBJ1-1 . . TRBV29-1 TGCAGCGTGGGGGAGGGGAACACTGAAGCTTTCTTT CSVGEGNTEAFF
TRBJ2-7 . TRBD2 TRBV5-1 TGCGCCAGCAGCTTGGCCCGGACTAGCGGGGGCCTCTACGAGCAGTACTTC CASSLARTSGGLYEQYF
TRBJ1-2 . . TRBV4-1 TGCGCCAGCAGCCAAGATAGGTGGCCCGGAGTCCGGGGCTACACCTTC CASSQDRWPGVRGYTF
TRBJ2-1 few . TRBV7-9 TGTGCCAGCAGCCACGTCGGCTATCCCCAGGGGCAGTTCTTC CASSHVGYPQGQFF
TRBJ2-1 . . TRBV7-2 TGTGCCAGCAGCTCCAGAGGGGGGGGCGGCAATGAGCAGTTCTTC CASSSRGGGGNEQFF
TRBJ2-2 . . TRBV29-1 TGCAGCGTAGCCCACACCGGGGAGCTGTTTTTT CSVAHTGELFF
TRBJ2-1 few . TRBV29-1 TGCAGCGTCGAGATGGCGGGACAGATCAATGAGCAGTTCTTC CSVEMAGQINEQFF
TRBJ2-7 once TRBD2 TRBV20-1 TGCAGTGCCACAACTAGCGGGGGGTACTACGAGCAGTACTTC CSATTSGGYYEQYF
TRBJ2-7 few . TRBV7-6 TGTGCCAGCAGCTTGATTGACTACGAGCAGTACTTC CASSLIDYEQYF
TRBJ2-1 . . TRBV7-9 TGTGCCAGCAGCTTAGAGGAGATTGAGAATGAGCAGTTCTTC CASSLEEIENEQFF
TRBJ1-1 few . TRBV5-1 TGCGCCAGCAGCGCCTCACTAGGAACTGAAGCTTTCTTT CASSASLGTEAFF
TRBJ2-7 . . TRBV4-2 TGTGCCAGCAGCCAAGATTCTAGCGTGACGAGCTCCTACGAGCAGTACTTC CASSQDSSVTSSYEQYF
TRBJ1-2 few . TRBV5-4 TGTGCCAGCAGCCTTCTAGGACAGATGGGTGGCTACACCTTC CASSLLGQMGGYTF
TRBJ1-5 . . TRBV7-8 TGTGCCAGCAGCCCCCCCCGGGGGGCAAGTCAGCCCCAGCATTTT CASSPPRGASQPQHF
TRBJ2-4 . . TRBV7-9 TGTGCCAGCAGCTTAGATTGGATTCAGTACTTC CASSLDWIQYF
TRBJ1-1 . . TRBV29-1 TGCAGTACAACTACAGGTATCGGGAACACTGAAGCTTTCTTT CSTTTGIGNTEAFF
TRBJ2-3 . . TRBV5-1 TGCGCCAGCAGGTTAGCGGAGAGCACAGATACGCAGTATTTT CASRLAESTDTQYF
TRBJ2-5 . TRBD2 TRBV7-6 TGTGCCAGCAGCCGCGTAGCGGGATGGGAGACCCAGTACTTC CASSRVAGWETQYF
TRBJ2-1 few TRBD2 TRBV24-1 TGTGCCACCAGTGACCCGGGAGGGGCTTTTGAGCAGTTCTTC CATSDPGGAFEQFF
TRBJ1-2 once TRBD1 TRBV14 TGTGCCAGCAGCCTGGGACAGCAGTATGGCTACACCTTC CASSLGQQYGYTF
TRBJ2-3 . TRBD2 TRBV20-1 TGCAGTGCCCTAACGGGGGGACCGTACACAGATACGCAGTATTTT CSALTGGPYTDTQYF
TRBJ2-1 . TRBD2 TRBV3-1 TGTGCCAGCAGCCGGGGTGGGGCGGGGGGCCTCAATGAGCAGTTCTTC CASSRGGAGGLNEQFF
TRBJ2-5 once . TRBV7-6 TGTGCCAGCAGCTTAGAGACTAGAGGAGAGACCCAGTACTTC CASSLETRGETQYF
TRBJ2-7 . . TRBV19 TGTGCCAGTAGTATTGGAGGGATCAACCCCTACGAGCAGTACTTC CASSIGGINPYEQYF
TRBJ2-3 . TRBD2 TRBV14 TGTGCCAGCAGCCATCCTAAGACTAGCGGGGTCACAGATACGCAGTATTTT CASSHPKTSGVTDTQYF
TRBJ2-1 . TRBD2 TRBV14 TGTGCCAGCAGCCATCTAGCGGGAGGCTCGAATGAGCAGTTCTTC CASSHLAGGSNEQFF
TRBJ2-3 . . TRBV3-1 TGTGCCAGCAGCCAAGTGGAAGATACGCAGTATTTT CASSQVEDTQYF
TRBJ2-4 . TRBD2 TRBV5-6 TGTGCCAGCAGCTTGGGAGCGGGGGAGATAAACATTCAGTACTTC CASSLGAGEINIQYF
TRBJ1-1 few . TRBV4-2 TGTGCCAGCAGCCAAGGTCGTGCGGGGACTGAAGCTTTCTTT CASSQGRAGTEAFF
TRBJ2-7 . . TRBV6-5 TGTGCCAGCAGTTACTCAGACGCCTACGGGACAGAGCAGTACTTC CASSYSDAYGTEQYF
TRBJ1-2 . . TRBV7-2 TGTGCCAGCAGCTTAAGGGGAGGGGATAACTATGGCTACACCTTC CASSLRGGDNYGYTF
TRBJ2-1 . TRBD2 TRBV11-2 TGTGCCAGCAGCTTCCTAGCGGGAGGAGCGTACAATGAGCAGTTCTTC CASSFLAGGAYNEQFF
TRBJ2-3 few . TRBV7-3 TGTGCCAGCAGCTTCGCCCCGGGGGGCCGCACAGATACGCAGTATTTT CASSFAPGGRTDTQYF
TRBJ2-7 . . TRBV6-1 TGTGCCAGCAGATTCCCGGGACGGAGTTTGGGGTGGTACTTC CASRFPGRSLGWYF
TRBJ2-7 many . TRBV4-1 TGCGCCAGCAGCCTCCTGATGACCAAGGGGACCTACGAGCAGTACTTC CASSLLMTKGTYEQYF
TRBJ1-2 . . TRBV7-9 TGTGCCAGCAGCTACCCGCGAACAGCTGGCTACACCTTC CASSYPRTAGYTF
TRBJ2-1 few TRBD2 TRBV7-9 TGTGCCAGCAGCCCCCTCAGGAAGCGGGAGGCAACCTCCTACAATGAGCAGTTCTTC CASSPLRKREATSYNEQFF
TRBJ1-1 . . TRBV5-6 TGTGCCAGCATTAGAGGCAGCCACAGCGGCATGAACACTGAAGCTTTCTTT CASIRGSHSGMNTEAFF
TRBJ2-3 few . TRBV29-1 TGCAGCGTTGAAGACGGACAGAGGGGTTGGACAGATACGCAGTATTTT CSVEDGQRGWTDTQYF
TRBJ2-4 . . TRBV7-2 TGTGCCAGCAGCCCACAGGGAGGGGGAGCCAAAAACATTCAGTACTTC CASSPQGGGAKNIQYF
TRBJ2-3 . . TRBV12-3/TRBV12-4 TGTGCCAGCAGTTTTTCTCACGGGATAGATACGCAGTATTTT CASSFSHGIDTQYF
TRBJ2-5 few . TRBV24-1 TGTGCCACCAGTGATGAGTATCAGGAGACCCAGTACTTC CATSDEYQETQYF